This T cell receptor (beta chain) derives from a study of early T cells in non-severe SARS-CoV-2 infection. Germline V gene sequence: CDR1 MNHEY, CDR2 SMNVEV (reference sequence). Trimming removed 3 bases at V and 2 bases at J, with 9 bases between. CDR3 size: 14 residues. This clonotype was counted ten times or more. TCRdb re-called the 5' RACE reads with MiXCR, one entry per CDR3 protein. The data hold roughly 80,000 distinct CDR3 sequences, with around 15% observed a single time. The clonotype was recovered from an adult who was a healthcare worker with PCR-confirmed SARS-CoV-2 infection or an uninfected control (not recorded which). J is TRBJ2-3 and V is TRBV27; a weak D match, TRBD1 (6 bases). The material sequenced was whole blood. The CDR3: CASSFRDNTDTQYF. For the CDR3, the DNA is TGTGCCAGCAGTTTCCGGGACAACACAGATACGCAGTATTTT.